One sample yielded the 5 T cell receptor beta chains listed below, sequenced in a study of T-cell memory formation after mild COVID-19. TCRdb reprocessed the 5' RACE reads with MiXCR, giving one entry per CDR3 protein. In the table there are about 82,000 distinct CDR3 sequences, around 13% of which are singletons. Source material: PBMCs or a T cell subset sorted from them (not recorded which). The receptors originated from a young man who had mild COVID-19 (a few samples of this study predate the infection). Cell type and time point are not known.

This clonotype has only a few counts. The chain recombines TRBV11-2 with TRBJ2-1, with 9 bases lining up with TRBD2. The CDR3 is made up of 19 amino acids. J gave up 0 bases and V 1 base, and 10 bases lay outside the gene matches. In germline, CDR1 is SGHAT, CDR2 FQNNGV. CDR3 sequence (DNA): TGTGCCAGCAGCTTAGGAAGGGCAGCGGGGGGTTACTCCTACAATGAGCAGTTCTTC. This codes for CASSLGRAAGGYSYNEQFF.

This clonotype turned up a few times. CDR3: CASSLAWDRGPETQYF. CDR3 bases: TGTGCCAGCAGCTTAGCTTGGGACAGGGGGCCAGAGACCCAGTACTTC. V and J are TRBV7-9 and TRBJ2-5; TRBD1 matches 12 bases. V lost 0 bases to trimming and J lost 4 bases; unmatched junction nucleotides: 3. The germline V gene has CDR1 SEHNR and CDR2 FQNEAQ (reference sequence). There are 16 residues in the CDR3.

This clonotype occurred a few times. This chain joins TRBV4-3 and TRBJ2-7, with 8 bases that match TRBD2. The germline V gene encodes CDR1 LGHNA and CDR2 YSLEER. V shed 1 base and J 3 bases; nucleotides not matched to a gene: 8. The CDR3 runs to 16 residues. The CDR3 DNA follows: TGCGCCAGCAGCCAAGGACCCGGGAGGGAGGGCTACGAGCAGTACTTC. Protein sequence: CASSQGPGREGYEQYF.

The chain uses TRBV7-9 and TRBJ1-5; the D is unclear. The CDR3 is 14 residues long. Germline CDR1 SEHNR, CDR2 FQNEAQ (reference sequence). Trimming pared 5 bases from V and 7 bases from J, leaving 15 bases between. The CDR3 protein is CASSETGSGQPQHF. CDR3 DNA: TGTGCCAGCAGCGAAACGGGGTCGGGACAGCCCCAGCATTTT.

This clonotype turned up a few times. The rearrangement uses TRBV15 and TRBJ2-7, with TRBD2 identical over 11 bases. This CDR3 is 15 amino acids long. V was clipped by 3 bases and J by 2 bases; unmatched bases: 3. The germline CDR1 and CDR2 sequences are LNHNV and YYDKDF (reference sequence). The CDR3 sequence is CATSRLTSGTYEQYF. In DNA form, the CDR3 reads TGTGCCACCAGCAGGTTGACTAGCGGGACCTACGAGCAGTACTTC. Full variable domain (remainder filled in from reference TRBV15 and TRBJ2-7): DAMVIQNPRYQVTQFGKPVTLSCSQTLNHNVMYWYQQKSSQAPKLLFHYYDKDFNNEADTPDNFQSRRPNTSFCFLDIRSPGLGDTAMYLCATSRLTSGTYEQYFGPGTRLTVT.